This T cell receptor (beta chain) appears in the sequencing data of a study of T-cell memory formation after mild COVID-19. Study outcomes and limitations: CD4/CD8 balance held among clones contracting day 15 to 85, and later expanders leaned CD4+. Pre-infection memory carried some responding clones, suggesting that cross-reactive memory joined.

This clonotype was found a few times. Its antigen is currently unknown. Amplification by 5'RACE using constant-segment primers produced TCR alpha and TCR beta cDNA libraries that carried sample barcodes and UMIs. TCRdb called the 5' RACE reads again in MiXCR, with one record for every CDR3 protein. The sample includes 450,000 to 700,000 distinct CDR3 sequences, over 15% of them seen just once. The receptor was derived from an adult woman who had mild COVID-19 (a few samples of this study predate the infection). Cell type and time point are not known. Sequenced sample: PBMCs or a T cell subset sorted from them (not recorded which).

The CDR3 spells CAWSTGTDTQYF. In DNA form, the CDR3 reads TGTGCCTGGAGTACTGGCACAGATACGCAGTATTTT. The chain joins TRBV30 to TRBJ2-3; D is unresolved. From germline, CDR1 is GTSNPN and CDR2 SVGIG (reference sequence). V lost 2 bases, J lost 1 base, and 4 bases lay in between. The CDR3 has 12 amino acids.